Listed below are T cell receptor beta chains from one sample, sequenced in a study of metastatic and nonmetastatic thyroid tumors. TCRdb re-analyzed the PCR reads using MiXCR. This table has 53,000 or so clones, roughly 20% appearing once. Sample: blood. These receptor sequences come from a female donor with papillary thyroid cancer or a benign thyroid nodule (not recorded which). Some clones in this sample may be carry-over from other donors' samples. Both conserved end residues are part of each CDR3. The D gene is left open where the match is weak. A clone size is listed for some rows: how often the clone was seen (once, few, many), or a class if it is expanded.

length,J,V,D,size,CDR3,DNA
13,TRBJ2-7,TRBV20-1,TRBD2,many,CSGGLAGSYEQYF,TGCAGTGGGGGGTTAGCGGGCTCCTACGAGCAGTACTTC
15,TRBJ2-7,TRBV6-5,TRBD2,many,CASSYSGGSRYEQYF,TGTGCCAGCAGTTACTCCGGCGGGAGCCGCTACGAGCAGTACTTC
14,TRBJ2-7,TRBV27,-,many,CASSLGGSTYEQYF,TGTGCCAGCAGTTTGGGGGGAAGCACCTACGAGCAGTACTTC
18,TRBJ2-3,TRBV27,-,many,CASSSRSRVGESWDTQYF,TGTGCCAGCAGTTCGAGATCCAGGGTTGGGGAAAGTTGGGATACGCAGTATTTT
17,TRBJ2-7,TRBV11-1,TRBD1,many,CASSLSGVGQGNYEQYF,TGCGCCAGCAGCCTAAGCGGTGTGGGACAGGGAAACTACGAGCAGTACTTC
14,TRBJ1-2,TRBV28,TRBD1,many,CASSPGDRAYGYTF,TGTGCCAGCAGTCCCGGGGACAGGGCCTATGGCTACACCTTC
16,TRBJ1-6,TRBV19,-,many,CASSNLMGVKASPLHF,TGTGCCAGTAGTAATTTGATGGGGGTCAAAGCCTCACCCCTCCACTTT
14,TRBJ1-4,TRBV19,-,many,CASRPSGATPKLFF,TGTGCCAGTAGACCCTCCGGGGCAACGCCAAAACTGTTTTTT
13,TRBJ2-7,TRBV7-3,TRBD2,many,CASSLSGGLEQYF,TGTGCCAGCAGCTTATCGGGAGGCCTTGAGCAGTACTTC
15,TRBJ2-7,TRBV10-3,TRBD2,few,CAIRSHKREGDEQYF,TGTGCCATCAGATCCCACAAGCGGGAGGGTGACGAGCAGTACTTC
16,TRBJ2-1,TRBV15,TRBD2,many,CATSQGLAGGRDEQFF,TGTGCCACATCTCAAGGACTAGCGGGAGGCAGGGATGAGCAGTTCTTC
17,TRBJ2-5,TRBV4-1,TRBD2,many,CASSQGPLAGGRETQYF,TGCGCCAGCAGCCAAGGCCCACTAGCGGGAGGGCGAGAGACCCAGTACTTC
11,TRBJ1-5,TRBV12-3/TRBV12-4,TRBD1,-,CASSSRGPLHF,TGTGCCAGCAGTTCCAGGGGGCCCCTGCATTTT